The entry below gives a single T cell receptor (beta chain) sequence along with its context. V shed 6 bases and J shed 0 bases, with 13 bases lying between them. Germline assignment: CDR1 SNHLY and CDR2 FYNNEI. This CDR3 has 15 amino acids. This sample was included in a study of blood T cell repertoires in COVID-19. Background on the study: The cDNA or gDNA used as material had been derived from T cells, B-cell-depleted T cells, or PBMCs.

The method was immunoSEQ multiplex PCR; TCRdb's version includes in-frame clones alone and lacks a portion of them. The sample has a few hundred thousand clones, 90% to 95% seen once. The source is a woman in her thirties or forties who had been exposed to COVID-19. The chain recombines TRBV2 with TRBJ2-3, with a weak D call TRBD1 (6 bases). The sequenced sample consisted of PBMCs or T cells enriched from blood (not recorded which). CDR3 sequence (DNA): TGTGCCAGCAGCGAATGGACAGCTAGCACAGATACGCAGTATTTT. It yields the protein CASSEWTASTDTQYF.